The clone carrying this T cell receptor beta chain occurred many times. The antigen is not known. The data stem from a study of early T cells in non-severe SARS-CoV-2 infection. About the research overall: Bulk RNA taken from unsorted whole blood was sequenced, leaving chains unpaired.

Tagging with unique molecular identifiers was applied to individual cDNA molecules. TCRdb re-derived calls from the 5' RACE reads in MiXCR, one entry per CDR3 protein. The sample lists 65,000 to 85,000 distinct CDR3 sequences, roughly 10% occurring once. The length of the CDR3 is 15 residues. V dropped 5 bases and J dropped 4; count of bases not matched to a gene: 9. CDR1 is SGHTA and CDR2 is FQGNSA in the germline V gene. Regarding the study as a whole: VDJdb-based matching was biased toward anti-spike CD8 responses and missed private and CD4 specificities.

This clonotype originated in an adult who was a healthcare worker with PCR-confirmed SARS-CoV-2 infection or an uninfected control (not recorded which). The chain couples TRBV7-2 to TRBJ2-5, with 8 positions matching TRBD1. Sequenced material: whole blood, taken at baseline. CDR3 coding DNA: TGTGCCAGCAGCCCGGCGACAGGGGTTGGAGAGACCCAGTACTTC. It specifies CASSPATGVGETQYF.